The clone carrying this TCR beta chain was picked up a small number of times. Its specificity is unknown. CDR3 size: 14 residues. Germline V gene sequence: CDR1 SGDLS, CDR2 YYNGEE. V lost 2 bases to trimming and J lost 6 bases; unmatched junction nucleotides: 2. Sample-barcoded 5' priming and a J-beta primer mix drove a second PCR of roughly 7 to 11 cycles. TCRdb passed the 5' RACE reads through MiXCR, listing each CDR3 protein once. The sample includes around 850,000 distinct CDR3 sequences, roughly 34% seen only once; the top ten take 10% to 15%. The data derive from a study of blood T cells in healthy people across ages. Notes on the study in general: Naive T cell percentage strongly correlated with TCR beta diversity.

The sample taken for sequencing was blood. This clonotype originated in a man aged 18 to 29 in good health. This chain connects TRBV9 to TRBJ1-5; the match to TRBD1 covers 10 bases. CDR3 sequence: CASSVRDRGQPQHF. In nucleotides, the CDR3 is TGTGCCAGCAGCGTGAGGGACAGGGGTCAGCCCCAGCATTTT. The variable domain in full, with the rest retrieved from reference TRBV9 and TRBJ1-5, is DSGVTQTPKHLITATGQRVTLRCSPRSGDLSVYWYQQSLDQGLQFLIQYYNGEERAKGNILERFSAQQFPDLHSELNLSSLELGDSALYFCASSVRDRGQPQHFGDGTRLSIL.